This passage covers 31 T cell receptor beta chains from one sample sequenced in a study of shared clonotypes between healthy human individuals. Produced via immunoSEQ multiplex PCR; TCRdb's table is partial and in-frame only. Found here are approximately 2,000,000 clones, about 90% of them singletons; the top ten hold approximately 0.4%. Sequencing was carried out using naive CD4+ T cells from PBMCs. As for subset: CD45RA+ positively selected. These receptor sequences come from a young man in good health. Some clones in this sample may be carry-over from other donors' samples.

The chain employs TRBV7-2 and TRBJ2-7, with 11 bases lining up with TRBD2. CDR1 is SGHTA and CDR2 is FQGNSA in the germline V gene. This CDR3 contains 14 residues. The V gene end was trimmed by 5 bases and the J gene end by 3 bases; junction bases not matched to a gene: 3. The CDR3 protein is CASSPGTSGYEQYF. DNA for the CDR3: TGTGCCAGCAGCCCAGGGACTAGCGGCTACGAGCAGTACTTC.

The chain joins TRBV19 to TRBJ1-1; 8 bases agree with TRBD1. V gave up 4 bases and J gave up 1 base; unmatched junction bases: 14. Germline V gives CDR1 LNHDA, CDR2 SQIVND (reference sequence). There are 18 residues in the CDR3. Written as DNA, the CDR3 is TGTGCCAGTAGTAGGTCCCGAGACAGGGGTGGAGGGAACACTGAAGCTTTCTTT. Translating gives CASSRSRDRGGGNTEAFF.

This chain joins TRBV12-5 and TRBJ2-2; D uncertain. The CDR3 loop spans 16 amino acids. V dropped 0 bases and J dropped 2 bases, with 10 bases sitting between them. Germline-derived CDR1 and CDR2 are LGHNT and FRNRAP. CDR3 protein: CASGLVFGPNTGELFF. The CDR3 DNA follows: TGTGCTAGTGGTTTGGTATTCGGACCCAACACCGGGGAGCTGTTTTTT.

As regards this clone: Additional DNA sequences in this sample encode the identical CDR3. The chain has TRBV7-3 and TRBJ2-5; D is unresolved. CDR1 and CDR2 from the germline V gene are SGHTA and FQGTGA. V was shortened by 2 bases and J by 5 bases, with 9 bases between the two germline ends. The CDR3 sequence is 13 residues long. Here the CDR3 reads CASSLRYSETQYF. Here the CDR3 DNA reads TGTGCCAGCAGCTTACGGTATTCGGAGACCCAGTACTTC.

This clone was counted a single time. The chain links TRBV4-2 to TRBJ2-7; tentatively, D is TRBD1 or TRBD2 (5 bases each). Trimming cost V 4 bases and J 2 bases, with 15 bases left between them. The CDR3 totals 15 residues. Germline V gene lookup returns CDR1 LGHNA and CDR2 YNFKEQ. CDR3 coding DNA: TGTGCCAGCAGCCCCGGCCGGGACCAAACCTACGAGCAGTACTTC. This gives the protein CASSPGRDQTYEQYF.

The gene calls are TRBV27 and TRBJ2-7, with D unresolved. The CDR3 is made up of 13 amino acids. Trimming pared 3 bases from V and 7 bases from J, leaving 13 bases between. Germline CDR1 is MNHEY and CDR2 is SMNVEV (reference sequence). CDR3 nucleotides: TGTGCCAGCAGTTTTTCTGATGGTGGAGAGCAGTACTTC. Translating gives CASSFSDGGEQYF.

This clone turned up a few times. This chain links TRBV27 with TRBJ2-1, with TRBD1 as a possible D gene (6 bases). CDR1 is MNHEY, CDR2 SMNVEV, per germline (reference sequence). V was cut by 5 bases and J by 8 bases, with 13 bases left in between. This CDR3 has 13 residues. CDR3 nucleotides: TGTGCCAGCAGTGGTGGACAGTACCATGAGCAGTTCTTC. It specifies CASSGGQYHEQFF.

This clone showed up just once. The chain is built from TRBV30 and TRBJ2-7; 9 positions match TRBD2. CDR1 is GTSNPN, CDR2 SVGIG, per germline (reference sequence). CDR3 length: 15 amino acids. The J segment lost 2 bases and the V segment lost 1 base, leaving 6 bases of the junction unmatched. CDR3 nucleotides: TGTGCCTGGAGTGGCCTAGCGGGACCAACCTACGAGCAGTACTTC. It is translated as CAWSGLAGPTYEQYF.

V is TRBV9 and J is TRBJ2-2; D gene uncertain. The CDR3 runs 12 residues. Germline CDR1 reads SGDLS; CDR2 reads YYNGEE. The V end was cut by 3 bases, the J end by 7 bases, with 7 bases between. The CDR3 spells CASSGPIGELFF. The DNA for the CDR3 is TGTGCCAGCAGCGGCCCGATCGGGGAGCTGTTTTTT.

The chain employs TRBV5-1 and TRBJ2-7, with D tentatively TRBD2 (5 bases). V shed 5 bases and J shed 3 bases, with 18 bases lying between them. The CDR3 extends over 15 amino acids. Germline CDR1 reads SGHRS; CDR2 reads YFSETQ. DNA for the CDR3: TGCGCCAGCAGGAGGGCTGAGTATAGCAGCTACGAGCAGTACTTC. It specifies CASRRAEYSSYEQYF.

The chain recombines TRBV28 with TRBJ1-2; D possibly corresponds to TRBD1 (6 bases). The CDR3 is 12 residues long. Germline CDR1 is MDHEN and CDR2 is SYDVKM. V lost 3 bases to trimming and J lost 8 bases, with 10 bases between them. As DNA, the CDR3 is TGTGCCAGCAGTTTGCAGGGGAAAGGCTACACCTTC. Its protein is CASSLQGKGYTF.

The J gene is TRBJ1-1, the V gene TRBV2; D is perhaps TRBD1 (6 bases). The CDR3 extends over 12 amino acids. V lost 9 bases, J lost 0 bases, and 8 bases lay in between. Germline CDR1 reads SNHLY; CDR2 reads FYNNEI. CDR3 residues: CARGGMNTEAFF. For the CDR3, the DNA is TGTGCCAGAGGGGGGATGAACACTGAAGCTTTCTTT.

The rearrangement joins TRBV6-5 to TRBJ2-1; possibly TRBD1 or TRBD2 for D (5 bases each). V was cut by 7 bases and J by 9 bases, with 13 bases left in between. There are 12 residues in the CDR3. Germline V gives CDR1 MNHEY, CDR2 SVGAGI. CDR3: CASKTHGGEQFF. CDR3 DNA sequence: TGTGCCAGCAAGACGCATGGGGGTGAGCAGTTCTTC.

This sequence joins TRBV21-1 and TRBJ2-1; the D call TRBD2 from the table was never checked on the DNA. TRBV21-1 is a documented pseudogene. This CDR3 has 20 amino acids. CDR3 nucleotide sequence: TGTGCCAGCAGCAAAGTTCGGACGGAAGAAGAGCGGGAGGGCCCCAATGAGCAGTTCTTC. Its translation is CASSKVRTEEEREGPNEQFF.

In DNA, the CDR3 is TGTGCCAGCAGCTTAGCCCCAACCTACAATGAGCAGTTCTTC. This codes for CASSLAPTYNEQFF. The genes are TRBV7-3 and TRBJ2-1, with D unclear. Trimming cost V 2 bases and J 2 bases, with 7 bases left between them. The CDR3 length is 14 residues. CDR1 SGHTA and CDR2 FQGTGA come from the germline V gene.

CDR3 sequence (DNA): TGTGCCATCGAGCGAGCCCCCGGGCGCAATCAGCCCCAGCATTTT. Its protein product is CAIERAPGRNQPQHF. The rearrangement links TRBV28 to TRBJ1-5; D is uncertain. Deletions cut 10 bases from V and 2 bases from J, with 18 bases between. Germline lookup yields CDR1 MDHEN and CDR2 SYDVKM. The CDR3 contains 15 residues.

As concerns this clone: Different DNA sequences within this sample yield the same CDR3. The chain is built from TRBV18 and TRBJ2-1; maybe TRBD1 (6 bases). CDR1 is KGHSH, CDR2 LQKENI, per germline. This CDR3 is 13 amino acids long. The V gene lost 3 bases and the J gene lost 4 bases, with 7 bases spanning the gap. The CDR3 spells CASSPGQYNEQFF. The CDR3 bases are TGTGCCAGCTCACCCGGACAGTACAATGAGCAGTTCTTC. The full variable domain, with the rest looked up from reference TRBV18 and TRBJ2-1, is NAGVMQNPRHLVRRRGQEARLRCSPMKGHSHVYWYRQLPEEGLKFMVYLQKENIIDESGMPKERFSAEFPKEGPSILRIQQVVRGDSAAYFCASSPGQYNEQFFGPGTRLTVL.

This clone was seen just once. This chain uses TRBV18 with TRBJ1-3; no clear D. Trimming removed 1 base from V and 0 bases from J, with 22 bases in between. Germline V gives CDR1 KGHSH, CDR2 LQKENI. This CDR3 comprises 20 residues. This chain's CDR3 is CASSPLVGVGSDHSGNTIYF. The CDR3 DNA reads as TGTGCCAGCTCACCACTTGTAGGCGTAGGATCCGACCACTCTGGAAACACCATATATTTT. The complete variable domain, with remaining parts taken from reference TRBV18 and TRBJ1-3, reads NAGVMQNPRHLVRRRGQEARLRCSPMKGHSHVYWYRQLPEEGLKFMVYLQKENIIDESGMPKERFSAEFPKEGPSILRIQQVVRGDSAAYFCASSPLVGVGSDHSGNTIYFGEGSWLTVV.

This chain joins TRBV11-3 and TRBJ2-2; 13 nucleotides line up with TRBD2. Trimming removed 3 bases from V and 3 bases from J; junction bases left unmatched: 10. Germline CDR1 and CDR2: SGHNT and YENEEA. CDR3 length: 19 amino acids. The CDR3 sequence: CASSLHRTSGRGDTGELFF. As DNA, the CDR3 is TGTGCCAGCAGCTTGCACAGGACTAGCGGGAGAGGTGACACCGGGGAGCTGTTTTTT.

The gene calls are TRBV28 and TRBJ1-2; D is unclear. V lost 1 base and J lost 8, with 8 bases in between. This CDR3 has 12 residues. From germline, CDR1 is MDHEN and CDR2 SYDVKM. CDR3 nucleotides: TGTGCCAGCAGTTTATATACGTCGGGCTACACCTTC. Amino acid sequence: CASSLYTSGYTF.

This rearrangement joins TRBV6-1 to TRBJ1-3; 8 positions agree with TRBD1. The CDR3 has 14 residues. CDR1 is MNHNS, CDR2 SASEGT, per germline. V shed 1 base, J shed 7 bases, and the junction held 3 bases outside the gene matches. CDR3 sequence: CASSEVWTGNTIYF. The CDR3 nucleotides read TGTGCCAGCAGTGAAGTGTGGACAGGGAACACCATATATTTT.

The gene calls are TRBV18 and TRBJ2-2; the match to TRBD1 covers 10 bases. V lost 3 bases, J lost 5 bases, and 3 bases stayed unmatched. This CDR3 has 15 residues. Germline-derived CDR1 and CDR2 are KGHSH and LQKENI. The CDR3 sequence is CASSPEDRGTGELFF. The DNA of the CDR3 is TGTGCCAGCTCACCGGAGGACAGGGGGACCGGGGAGCTGTTTTTT.

In DNA form, the CDR3 reads TGTGCCAGAAGCTTTCGACAGGTCCTCTCTGGAAACACCATATATTTT. It is translated as CARSFRQVLSGNTIYF. The chain links TRBV5-3 to TRBJ1-3, with a tentative D call TRBD1 (6 bases). TRBV5-3 is an ORF, with its function uncertain. CDR3 length equals 16 residues. Trimming shortened V by 2 bases and J by 0 bases, and 12 bases separated the two germline ends.

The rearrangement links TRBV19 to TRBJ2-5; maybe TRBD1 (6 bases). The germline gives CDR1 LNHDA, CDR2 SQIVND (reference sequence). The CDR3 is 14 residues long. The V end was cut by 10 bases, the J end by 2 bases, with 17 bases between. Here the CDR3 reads CATSTGHSQETQYF. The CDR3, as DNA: TGTGCCACCTCGACAGGACACTCGCAAGAGACCCAGTACTTC.

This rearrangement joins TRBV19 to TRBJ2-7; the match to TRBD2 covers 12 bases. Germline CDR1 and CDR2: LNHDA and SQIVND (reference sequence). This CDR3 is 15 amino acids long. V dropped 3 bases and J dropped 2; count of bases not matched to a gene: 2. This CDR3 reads CASSIRTSGAYEQYF. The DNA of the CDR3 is TGTGCCAGTAGTATCCGGACTAGCGGGGCCTACGAGCAGTACTTC. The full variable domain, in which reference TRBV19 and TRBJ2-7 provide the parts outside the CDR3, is DGGITQSPKYLFRKEGQNVTLSCEQNLNHDAMYWYRQDPGQGLRLIYYSQIVNDFQKGDIAEGYSVSREKKESFPLTVTSAQKNPTAFYLCASSIRTSGAYEQYFGPGTRLTVT.

CDR3 residues: CASSLAPGQGWSTGELFF. CDR3 DNA sequence: TGTGCCAGCAGCTTAGCACCAGGGCAGGGGTGGAGCACCGGGGAGCTGTTTTTT. V is TRBV7-2 and J is TRBJ2-2; D perhaps matches TRBD1 (6 bases). The V end was cut by 0 bases, the J end by 4 bases, with 18 bases between. Germline V gene lookup returns CDR1 SGHTA and CDR2 FQGNSA. The CDR3 is 18 amino acids.

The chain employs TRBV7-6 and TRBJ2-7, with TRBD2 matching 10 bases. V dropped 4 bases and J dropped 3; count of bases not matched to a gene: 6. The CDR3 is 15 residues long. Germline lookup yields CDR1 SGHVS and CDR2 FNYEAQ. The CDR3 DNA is TGTGCCAGCAGCTCGACTAGCGGGTGGGTCTACGAGCAGTACTTC. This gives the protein CASSSTSGWVYEQYF.

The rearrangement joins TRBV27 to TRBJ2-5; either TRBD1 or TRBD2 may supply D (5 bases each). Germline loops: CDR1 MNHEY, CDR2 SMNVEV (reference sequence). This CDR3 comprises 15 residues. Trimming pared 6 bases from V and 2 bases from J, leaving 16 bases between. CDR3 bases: TGTGCCAGCAGGGAAACGGGACGGCAACAAGAGACCCAGTACTTC. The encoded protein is CASRETGRQQETQYF.

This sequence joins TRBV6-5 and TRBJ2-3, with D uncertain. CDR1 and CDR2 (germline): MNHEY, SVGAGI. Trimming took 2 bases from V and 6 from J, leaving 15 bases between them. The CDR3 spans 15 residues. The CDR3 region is CASSYTPRGSDTQYF. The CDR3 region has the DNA TGTGCCAGCAGTTACACCCCCCGCGGCTCCGATACGCAGTATTTT.

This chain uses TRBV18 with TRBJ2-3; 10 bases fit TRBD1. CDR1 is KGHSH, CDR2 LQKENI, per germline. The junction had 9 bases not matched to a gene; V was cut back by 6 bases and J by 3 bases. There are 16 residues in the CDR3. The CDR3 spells CASSRDRGPLTDTQYF. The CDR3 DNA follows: TGTGCCAGCTCCCGGGACAGGGGCCCCCTTACAGATACGCAGTATTTT.

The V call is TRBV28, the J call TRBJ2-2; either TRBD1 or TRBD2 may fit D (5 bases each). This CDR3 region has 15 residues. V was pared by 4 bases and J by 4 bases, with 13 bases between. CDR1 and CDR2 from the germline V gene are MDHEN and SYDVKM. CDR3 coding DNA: TGTGCCAGCAGTTCTCCCGCAGGGACCACCGGGGAGCTGTTTTTT. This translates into CASSSPAGTTGELFF.